This record covers a single T cell receptor beta chain. Its specificity is not known. These data belong to a study of neoadjuvant anti-PD-1 for oral cavity cancer. Study-wide findings and caveats: After neoadjuvant nivolumab, PBMC T cell clonality was significantly higher in non-responders than responders.

Clones were sequenced by immunoSEQ multiplex PCR, and TCRdb holds only the in-frame ones, with some missing. In the table there are 70,000 to 95,000 clones, 84% of which are singletons. Trimming stripped 0 bases from V and 3 bases from J, with 11 bases between. Looked up from germline, CDR1 is MNHEY and CDR2 is SVGAGI. The CDR3 sequence is 16 residues long. This TCR came from a person aged 40 to 85 with oral cavity squamous cell carcinoma. Here the sequenced sample was PBMCs, taken before nivolumab (anti-PD-1) treatment. The chain links TRBV6-5 to TRBJ1-4; D possibly corresponds to TRBD1 (6 bases). The DNA for the CDR3 is TGTGCCAGCAGTTACTCGACGGGGGGGCCTAATGAAAAACTGTTTTTT. Protein: CASSYSTGGPNEKLFF.